This TCR beta chain is from a study of regulatory T cells in long-lasting Graves disease. To make TCR beta libraries, researchers used iRepertoire HTBI primers and Arm-PCR of CDR3 regions. TCRdb independently ran MiXCR on the multiplex PCR reads; one entry per CDR3 protein. Of some 450,000 distinct CDR3 sequences listed, around 22% are singletons. This clonotype was seen repeatedly, ten times or more. Germline CDR1 and CDR2: SNHLY and FYNNEI. The CDR3 loop spans 14 amino acids. With 8 bases clipped from V and 2 bases from J, the junction kept 7 bases outside the gene matches. Specified time point: persistent/refractory GD, antithyroid drugs over 5 years with positive TRAb. Isolated PBMC RNA provided the starting material for the TCR library.

V and J are TRBV2 and TRBJ2-5, with 8 bases lining up with TRBD2. The source material was peripheral blood mononuclear cells (PBMCs), sampled when the disease was refractory, from a patient treated with antithyroid drugs. The source of this sequence is a female donor with Graves disease. CDR3 nucleotides: TGTGCCAGCGCCACTAGCGGAAAACAAGAGACCCAGTACTTC. This sequence encodes CASATSGKQETQYF.